The 8 T cell receptor beta chains below come from one sample, sequenced in a study of T cell changes during pregnancy in multiple sclerosis. Libraries were prepared by immunoSEQ multiplex PCR; TCRdb keeps only in-frame clonotypes and omits some of them. The sample records about 66,000 clones, about 91% being singletons. Sequencing used CD8+ T cells from peripheral blood mononuclear cells, obtained before pregnancy. These receptors were obtained from a female donor with multiple sclerosis, enrolled in a pregnancy study.

This rearrangement joins TRBV30 to TRBJ2-7; D unclear. V was trimmed by 1 base and J by 3 bases, leaving 10 bases between them. Per germline, CDR1 GTSNPN and CDR2 SVGIG (reference sequence). The CDR3 covers 13 residues. CDR3 sequence reads: CAWSGVSYYEQYF. In DNA form, the CDR3 reads TGTGCCTGGAGTGGCGTTTCCTACTACGAGCAGTACTTC.

The chain recombines TRBV27 with TRBJ2-2, with 16 bases identical to TRBD2. The V segment lost 5 bases and the J segment 6 bases; nucleotides outside the gene matches: 3. The CDR3 contains 16 residues. The V gene's germline CDR1 is MNHEY and CDR2 SMNVEV (reference sequence). The CDR3 DNA reads TGTGCCAGCAGTACAGGGACTAGCGGGGGGGCCGGGGAGCTGTTTTTT. Its protein product is CASSTGTSGGAGELFF.

The chain couples TRBV2 to TRBJ2-6; tentatively, D is TRBD1 (6 bases). The CDR3 length is 16 residues. Trimming left V 8 bases short and J 4 bases short, with 18 bases between. Looked up from germline, CDR1 is SNHLY and CDR2 is FYNNEI. CDR3 residues: CASLSYRASGANVLTF. The CDR3 coding sequence is TGTGCCAGCCTATCTTACAGGGCGTCCGGGGCCAACGTCCTGACTTTC.

The rearrangement uses TRBV5-6 and TRBJ2-7; tentative D call: TRBD2 (5 bases). Germline lookup yields CDR1 SGHDT and CDR2 YYEEEE. Trimming took off 2 bases at V and 2 bases at J, with 5 bases between the two ends. The CDR3 spans 12 residues. CDR3 sequence reads: CASSFGTYEQYF. The CDR3 coding sequence is TGTGCCAGCAGCTTCGGGACCTACGAGCAGTACTTC.

The V and J genes are TRBV29-1 and TRBJ2-1; 9 bases are a match to TRBD1. Germline V gives CDR1 SQVTM, CDR2 ANQGSEA. CDR3 length: 14 amino acids. V dropped 6 bases and J dropped 6; count of bases not matched to a gene: 9. In nucleotides, the CDR3 is TGCAGCGTCCCAGCGCTGGACAGGGGCAATGAGCAGTTCTTC. It yields the protein CSVPALDRGNEQFF.

This rearrangement joins TRBV19 to TRBJ1-5, with D possibly matching TRBD1 (6 bases). Deletions cut 6 bases from V and 4 bases from J, with 16 bases between. Germline CDR1 reads LNHDA; CDR2 reads SQIVND (reference sequence). The CDR3 loop spans 15 amino acids. Written as DNA, the CDR3 is TGTGCCAGTAGGGTACAGGGAGAGGTGAATCAGCCCCAGCATTTT. Translating it yields CASRVQGEVNQPQHF.

This sequence joins TRBV29-1 and TRBJ2-7; 10 positions match TRBD1. Losses at the gene ends were 1 base for V and 3 bases for J; bases not matched to a gene: 3. CDR1 is SQVTM and CDR2 is ANQGSEA in the germline V gene. The CDR3 consists of 14 residues. CDR3 coding DNA: TGCAGCGTTGAAGCCGGGACAGGGGACTACGAGCAGTACTTC. It is translated as CSVEAGTGDYEQYF.

V and J are TRBV7-2 and TRBJ1-1; 7 positions agree with TRBD1. The germline CDR1 and CDR2 sequences are SGHTA and FQGNSA. The CDR3 is 13 residues long. V shed 5 bases, J shed 1 base, and the junction held 1 base outside the gene matches. CDR3 bases: TGTGCCAGCAGCCGGGACAGGAACACTGAAGCTTTCTTT. Encoded protein: CASSRDRNTEAFF. The full variable domain, rest sourced from reference TRBV7-2 and TRBJ1-1, is GAGVSQSPSNKVTEKGKDVELRCDPISGHTALYWYRQSLGQGLEFLIYFQGNSAPDKSGLPSDRFSAERTGGSVSTLTIQRTQQEDSAVYLCASSRDRNTEAFFGQGTRLTVV.